A selection of T cell receptor beta chains follows, all from one sample in a study of cytomegalovirus exposure and HLA in healthy donors. The protocol was immunoSEQ multiplex PCR, while the TCRdb copy is restricted to in-frame clones and leaves out a portion. The repertoire has hundreds of thousands of clones, approximately 70% of them found once; the top ten carry approximately 1.9%. The sequenced material came from PBMCs. These receptor sequences come from a woman aged 25 to 39 in good health and CMV-seronegative. CDR3s include the opening cysteine and the closing phenylalanine or tryptophan. The D gene is left open where the match is weak. Some rows mark clone size as missing; the rest say once, few, many or name a class of expanded clone.

j_gene	abundance	v_gene	d_gene	CDR3nt	CDR3aa
TRBJ1-1	.	TRBV5-5	.	TGTGCCAGCAGCTTGGGGCTGCGGGGGCGCACTGAAGCTTTCTTT	CASSLGLRGRTEAFF
TRBJ1-6	.	TRBV9	.	TGTGCCAGCAGCACGGGGACATTTAATTCACCCCTCCACTTT	CASSTGTFNSPLHF
TRBJ2-3	.	TRBV10-2	TRBD2	TGCGCCAGCAGTCCCGGGGGGGTAGCTAAAGATACGCAGTATTTT	CASSPGGVAKDTQYF
TRBJ2-3	few	TRBV7-3	.	TGTGCCAGCAGCATCGGACTAACCGGCACAGATACGCAGTATTTT	CASSIGLTGTDTQYF
TRBJ2-1	.	TRBV27	.	TGTGCCAGCAGTTCCCCCGGGGGACTCCCCCCTAGGTTCTTC	CASSSPGGLPPRFF
TRBJ1-2	.	TRBV10-3	.	TGTGCCATCAGTGAGACGGCAGGGGCTAACTATGGCTACACCTTC	CAISETAGANYGYTF
TRBJ2-7	.	TRBV4-1	.	TGCGCCAGCAGCCAAAATCCCCGAGTTAACTACGAGCAGTACTTC	CASSQNPRVNYEQYF
TRBJ2-3	.	TRBV7-2	.	TGTGCCAGCAGCTCCCTCACAGATACGCAGTATTTT	CASSSLTDTQYF
TRBJ2-2	.	TRBV30	TRBD2	TGTGCCTGGAGTGGCGTAGGGTGGGGCGGGAGTCTCACCGGGGAGCTGTTTTTT	CAWSGVGWGGSLTGELFF
TRBJ1-1	.	TRBV2	.	TGTGCCAGCACAGGACAGATAAACACTGAAGCTTTCTTT	CASTGQINTEAFF
TRBJ2-7	.	TRBV6-5	.	TGTGCCAGCAGTTACCCCAGCGGCGGAGTTCGTGAGCAGTACTTC	CASSYPSGGVREQYF
TRBJ2-1	.	TRBV19	.	TGTGCCAGTAGTATCCAGGGGCCAGGCAATGAGCAGTTCTTC	CASSIQGPGNEQFF
TRBJ2-2	.	TRBV6-5	.	TGTGCCAGCAGTTCAGGGATCACCGGGGAGCTGTTTTTT	CASSSGITGELFF
TRBJ2-1	.	TRBV7-3	TRBD1	TGTGCCAGCAGCTCCGCCCCCGGGACAGGGTTTGAGGATGAGCAGTTCTTC	CASSSAPGTGFEDEQFF
TRBJ1-4	few	TRBV6-5	.	TGTGCCAGCAATAAGGGGACAACTAATGAAAAACTGTTTTTT	CASNKGTTNEKLFF
TRBJ2-7	once	TRBV7-9	.	TGTTCCAGCAGCCCGTCGACAGGCTCCTCCTACGAGCAGTACTTC	CSSSPSTGSSYEQYF
TRBJ2-7	.	TRBV5-4	TRBD1	TGTGCCAGCAGCGGACAGGGTGGCTCCTACGAGCAGTACTTC	CASSGQGGSYEQYF
TRBJ2-3	.	TRBV19	TRBD2	TGTGCCAGTAGTATGGGGTCTAGCGGGGCCGACACAGATACGCAGTATTTT	CASSMGSSGADTDTQYF
TRBJ2-5	.	TRBV13	TRBD2	TGTGCCAGCAGCTTTTCAACGGCGGGGGGGAAAGAGACCCAGTACTTC	CASSFSTAGGKETQYF
TRBJ2-5	.	TRBV6-1	.	TGTGCCAGCAGTTATAACCGAGGCGAGACCCAGTACTTC	CASSYNRGETQYF
TRBJ2-5	.	TRBV2	.	TGTGCCAGCAGTGAAGCCGGAGGGACCCCCTTTGAGACCCAGTACTTC	CASSEAGGTPFETQYF
TRBJ1-2	.	TRBV25-1	.	TGTGCCAGCAGACAGGGATTTTATGGCTACACCTTC	CASRQGFYGYTF
TRBJ2-5	.	TRBV5-1	.	TGCGCCAGCAGCCAAAGACTAGGTCAAGAGACCCAGTACTTC	CASSQRLGQETQYF
TRBJ1-1	.	TRBV27	.	TGTGCCAGCAGTTTAGACAGCATGAACACTGAAGCTTTCTTT	CASSLDSMNTEAFF
TRBJ2-2	.	TRBV7-9	TRBD2	TGTGCCAGCAGGGTGACCGGGACTAGCGGTTCCGGGGAGCTGTTTTTT	CASRVTGTSGSGELFF
TRBJ2-3	.	TRBV13	.	TGTGCCAGCAGCTTAACAGGCACAGATACGCAGTATTTT	CASSLTGTDTQYF
TRBJ1-1	.	TRBV29-1	.	TGCAGCGTTGAAGAGGGACCCTTATCGACAGGGAACACTGAAGCTTTCTTT	CSVEEGPLSTGNTEAFF
TRBJ2-1	.	TRBV7-9	TRBD2	TGTGCCAGCAGCTTAGGACTAGCGGGGTACAATGAGCAGTTCTTC	CASSLGLAGYNEQFF
TRBJ2-3	.	TRBV6-1	.	TGTGCCAGCACGGGATGGGAACTGTTCGATACGCAGTATTTT	CASTGWELFDTQYF
TRBJ2-2	.	TRBV5-1	.	TGCGCCAGCAGCTTGGCGACGGGGACGAACACCGGGGAGCTGTTTTTT	CASSLATGTNTGELFF
TRBJ2-7	.	TRBV6-1	.	TGTGCCAGCAGTCTCTCCCCCTCTTACGAGCAGTACTTC	CASSLSPSYEQYF
TRBJ2-1	.	TRBV5-1	TRBD2	TGCGCCAGCAGCTCGGGACTAGTGGGTGAGCAGTTCTTC	CASSSGLVGEQFF
TRBJ1-2	.	TRBV10-2	.	TGCGCCAGCAGTGAGTCGAGGGACAAATATGGCTACACCTTC	CASSESRDKYGYTF
TRBJ1-2	few	TRBV6-5	TRBD1	TGTGCCAGCAGCATATACCAGGACAGGCCAGACTACACCTTC	CASSIYQDRPDYTF
TRBJ2-2	.	TRBV7-2	TRBD1	TGTGCCAGCAGCTCGGGACAGGGGGCCTACACCGGGGAGCTGTTTTTT	CASSSGQGAYTGELFF